This T cell receptor beta chain was identified in a study of T cells in Graves' hyperthyroidism and ophthalmopathy. It was RNA transcripts that yielded the amplified TCR beta CDR3 regions. A first-round RT-PCR of the TCR CDR3 used the HTBI primer set. TCRdb analysed the multiplex PCR reads with MiXCR anew, one entry per CDR3 protein. The table records a few hundred thousand distinct CDR3 sequences, about 13% of them present only once. At least ten counts were recorded for this clonotype. Its antigen is unknown. Based on clinical symptoms, serum thyroxine and TRAb, thyroid ultrasound and orbital computed tomography, diagnoses were reached. This sample holds PBMCs from 8.5 to 10 ml fresh peripheral blood. The study's findings and limits: Peripheral blood also featured most of the thyroid clonotypes expanded above 0.001.

This TCR derives from a woman aged 40 to 50 with Graves' ophthalmopathy. Sequences were obtained from blood.

This chain's CDR3 is CASSYESNTGELFF. Here the CDR3 DNA reads TGTGCCAGCAGTTACGAGTCGAACACCGGGGAGCTGTTTTTT. The rearrangement uses TRBV6-2 or TRBV6-3 and TRBJ2-2; the D is unclear. The CDR3 has 14 residues. V was cut by 2 bases and J by 0 bases, with 4 bases left in between. The germline V gene has CDR1 MNHEY and CDR2 SVGEGT.